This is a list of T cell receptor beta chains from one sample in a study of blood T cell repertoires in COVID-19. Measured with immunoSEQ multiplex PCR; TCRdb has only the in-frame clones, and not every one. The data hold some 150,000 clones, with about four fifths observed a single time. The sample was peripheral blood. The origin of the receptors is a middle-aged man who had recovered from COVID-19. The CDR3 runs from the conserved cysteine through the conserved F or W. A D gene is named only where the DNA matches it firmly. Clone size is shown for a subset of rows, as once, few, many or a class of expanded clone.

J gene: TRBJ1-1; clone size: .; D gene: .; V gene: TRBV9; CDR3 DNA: TGTGCCAGTGGGCGGGCCATGAACACTGAAGCTTTCTTT; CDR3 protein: CASGRAMNTEAFF
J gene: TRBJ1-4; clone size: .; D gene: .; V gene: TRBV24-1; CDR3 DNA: TGTGCCACCTCGAGCGGCGGGTTTGCAACTAATGAAAAACTGTTTTTT; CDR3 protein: CATSSGGFATNEKLFF
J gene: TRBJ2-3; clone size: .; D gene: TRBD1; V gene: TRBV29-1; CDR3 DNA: TGCAGCGTTGAGGGACAGGGGGCAATAGATACGCAGTATTTT; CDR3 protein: CSVEGQGAIDTQYF
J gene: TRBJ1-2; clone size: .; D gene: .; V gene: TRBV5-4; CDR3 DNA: TGTGCCAGCAGCTATTATAGACAGGCGGGCGGGTATGGCTACACCTTC; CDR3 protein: CASSYYRQAGGYGYTF
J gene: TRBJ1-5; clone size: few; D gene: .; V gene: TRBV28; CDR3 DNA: TGTGCCAGCAGTTTCCGCCCACATAGCAATCAGCCCCAGCATTTT; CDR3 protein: CASSFRPHSNQPQHF
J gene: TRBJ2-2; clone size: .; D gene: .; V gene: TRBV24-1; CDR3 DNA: TGTGCCACCAGTGGGAGCGTACCGAACACCGGGGAGCTGTTTTTT; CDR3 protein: CATSGSVPNTGELFF
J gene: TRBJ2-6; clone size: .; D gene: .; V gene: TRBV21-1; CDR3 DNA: TGTGCCAGCAGCATCTCGGACAGCTCTGGGGCCAACGTCCTGACTTTC; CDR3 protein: CASSISDSSGANVLTF
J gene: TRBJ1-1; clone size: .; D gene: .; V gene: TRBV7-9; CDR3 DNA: TGTGCCAGCAGCGCAGACAGTGAAGCTTTCTTT; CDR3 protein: CASSADSEAFF
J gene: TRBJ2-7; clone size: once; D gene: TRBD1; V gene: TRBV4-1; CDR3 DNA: TGCGCCAGCAGCCGTGGACAGGGGCGGACCTACGAGCAGTACTTC; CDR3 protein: CASSRGQGRTYEQYF
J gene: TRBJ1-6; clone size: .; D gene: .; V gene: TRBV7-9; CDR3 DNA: TGTGCCACCAGCTTAGGCGGTTCACGAGGTTCACCCCTCCACTTT; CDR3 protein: CATSLGGSRGSPLHF
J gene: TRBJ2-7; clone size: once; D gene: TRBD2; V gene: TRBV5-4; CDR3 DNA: TGTGCCAGCAGCTTGGAACTAGCGTACGAGCAGTACTTC; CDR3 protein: CASSLELAYEQYF
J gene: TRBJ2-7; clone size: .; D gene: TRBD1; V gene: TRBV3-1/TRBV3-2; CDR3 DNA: TGTGCCACCGGTGTGGGACAGGGGACGGGCGAGCAGTACTTC; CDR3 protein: CATGVGQGTGEQYF
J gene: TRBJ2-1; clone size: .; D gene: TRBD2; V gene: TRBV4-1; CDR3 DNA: TGCGCCAGCAGCCCGCCGGGACTAGCGGGGTTAAATGAGCAGTTCTTC; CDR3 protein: CASSPPGLAGLNEQFF
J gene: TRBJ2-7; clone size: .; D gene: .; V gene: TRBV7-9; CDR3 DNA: TGTGCCAGCAGCGCGGGACAGCACTACGAGCAGTACTTC; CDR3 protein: CASSAGQHYEQYF
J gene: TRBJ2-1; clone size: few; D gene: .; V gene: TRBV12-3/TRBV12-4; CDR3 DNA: TGTGCCGTAGAGTCAGGCGACAATGAGCAGTTCTTC; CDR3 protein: CAVESGDNEQFF
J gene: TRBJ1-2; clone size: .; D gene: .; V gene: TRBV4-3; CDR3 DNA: TGCGCCAGCAGCCACCTTTCAGGGGAAGTGAGTGGCTACACCTTC; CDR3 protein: CASSHLSGEVSGYTF
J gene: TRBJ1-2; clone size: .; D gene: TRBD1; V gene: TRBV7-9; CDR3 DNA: TGTGCCAGCAGCCCTACCGGGACAGGGGGCAGAAGCTATGGCTACACCTTC; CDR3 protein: CASSPTGTGGRSYGYTF
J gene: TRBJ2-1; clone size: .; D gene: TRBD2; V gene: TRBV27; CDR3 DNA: TGTGCCAGCAGTCCGGGCTTGGGGCGGGGGGGCAGTGAGCAGTTCTTC; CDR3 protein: CASSPGLGRGGSEQFF
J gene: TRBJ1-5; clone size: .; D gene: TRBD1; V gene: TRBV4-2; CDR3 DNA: TGTGCCAGCAGCCCTTCCGAAGGGACAGGTTTCAATCAGCCCCAGCATTTT; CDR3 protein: CASSPSEGTGFNQPQHF
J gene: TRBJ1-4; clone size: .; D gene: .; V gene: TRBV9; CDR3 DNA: TGTGCCAGCATCCCCCGGGACAAAAATGAAAAACTGTTTTTT; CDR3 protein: CASIPRDKNEKLFF
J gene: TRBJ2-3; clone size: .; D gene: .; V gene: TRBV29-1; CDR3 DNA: TGCAGCGTTGAACTAGCCTCAGATACGCAGTATTTT; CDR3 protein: CSVELASDTQYF
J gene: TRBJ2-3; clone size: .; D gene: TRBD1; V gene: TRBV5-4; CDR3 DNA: TGTGCCAGCAGCAGATTGACAGGGGGCGATCGCACAGATACGCAGTATTTT; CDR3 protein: CASSRLTGGDRTDTQYF
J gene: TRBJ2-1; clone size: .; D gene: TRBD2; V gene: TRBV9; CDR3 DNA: TGTGCCAGCAGCGAGGGGACTAGAGCCCGGAATGAGCAGTTCTTC; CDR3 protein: CASSEGTRARNEQFF
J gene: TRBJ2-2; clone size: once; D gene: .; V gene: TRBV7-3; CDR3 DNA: TGTGCCAGCAGCGCGATGACAAGGGGCGCGGGGACCGGGGAGCTGTTTTTT; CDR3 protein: CASSAMTRGAGTGELFF
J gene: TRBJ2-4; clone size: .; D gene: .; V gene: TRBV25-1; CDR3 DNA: TGTGCCAGCAGTTCAGGAGCCAAAAACATTCAGTACTTC; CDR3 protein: CASSSGAKNIQYF
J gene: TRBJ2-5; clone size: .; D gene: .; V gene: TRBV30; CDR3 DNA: TGTGCCTGGAGTAGAGGCAGTCGGGAGACCCAGTACTTC; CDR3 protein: CAWSRGSRETQYF
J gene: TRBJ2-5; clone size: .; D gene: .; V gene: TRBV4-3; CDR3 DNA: TGCGCCAGCAGCCAAGATTTCTCCGGCCCCCTCGGGGAGACCCAGTACTTC; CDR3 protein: CASSQDFSGPLGETQYF
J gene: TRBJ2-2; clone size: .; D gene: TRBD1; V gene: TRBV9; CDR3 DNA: TGTGCCAGCAGCGTAGGGTGGGCGACAGGGTATACCGGGGAGCTGTTTTTT; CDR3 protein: CASSVGWATGYTGELFF
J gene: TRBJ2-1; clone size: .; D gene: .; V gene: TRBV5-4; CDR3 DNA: TGTGCCAGCAGCTTTGATGTGGGGAGCTCCTACAATGAGCAGTTCTTC; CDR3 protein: CASSFDVGSSYNEQFF
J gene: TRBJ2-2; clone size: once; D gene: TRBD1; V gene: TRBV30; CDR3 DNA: TGTGCCTGGAAGACAGGGGGCTGGGCGGCCGGGGAGCTGTTTTTT; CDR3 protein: CAWKTGGWAAGELFF
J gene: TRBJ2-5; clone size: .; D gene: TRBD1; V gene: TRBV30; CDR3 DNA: TGTGCCTGGAGTGATGGGACAGGGGCACGAGAGACCCAGTACTTC; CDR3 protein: CAWSDGTGARETQYF
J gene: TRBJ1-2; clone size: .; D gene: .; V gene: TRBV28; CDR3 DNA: TGTGCCAGCAGTTTACTGGGGCTGAATGGCTACACCTTC; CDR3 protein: CASSLLGLNGYTF
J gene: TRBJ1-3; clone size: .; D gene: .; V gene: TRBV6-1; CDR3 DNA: TGTGCCAGCAGTGGGTCACAGGGCCGCTCTGGAAACACCATATATTTT; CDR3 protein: CASSGSQGRSGNTIYF
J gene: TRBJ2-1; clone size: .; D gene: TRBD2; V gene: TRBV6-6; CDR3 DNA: TGTGCCAGCAGTCAAAGGACTAGCGGGGGGCCCGTTAATGAGCAGTTCTTC; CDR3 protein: CASSQRTSGGPVNEQFF
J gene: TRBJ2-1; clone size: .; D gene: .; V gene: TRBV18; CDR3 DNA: TGTGCCAGCTCACCACTGGACGGGGGAGCCACCAGTGAGCAGTTCTTC; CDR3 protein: CASSPLDGGATSEQFF
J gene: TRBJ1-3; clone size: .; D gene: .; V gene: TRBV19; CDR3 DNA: TGTGCCACCTCCCCTCCCTACAGGGCTGGAAACACCATATATTTT; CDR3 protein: CATSPPYRAGNTIYF
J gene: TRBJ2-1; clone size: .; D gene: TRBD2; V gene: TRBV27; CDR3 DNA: TGTGCCAGCGGGGGACTAGCGGGAGGTTACAATGAGCAGTTCTTC; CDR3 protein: CASGGLAGGYNEQFF
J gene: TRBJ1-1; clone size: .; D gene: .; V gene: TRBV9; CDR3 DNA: TGTGCCAGCAGTCCCCGGGGGAGGGACACTGAAGCTTTCTTT; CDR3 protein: CASSPRGRDTEAFF